This TCR beta chain came from a study of cytomegalovirus exposure and HLA in healthy donors. Turning to the study itself: In a later analysis, it was reported that the roughly 130 validation repertoires had been produced on the same platform as the 500 to 850 repertoires belonging to the first cohort. Study outcomes and limitations: Subsequent analysis found a tendency for first-cohort TCR clusters to co-occur within the 95 to 150 validation repertoires. Researchers counted approximately 160 TCR beta chains as cytomegalovirus-associated.

Some clones are missing from TCRdb's copy, which holds only in-frame ones; the method was immunoSEQ multiplex PCR. The table lists fewer than 400,000 clones, around 90% of them singletons. About this clone itself: Its target is not known.

CDR1 is SGHKS and CDR2 is YYEKEE in the germline V gene (reference sequence). With V trimmed by 4 bases and J by 0 bases, 1 base remained unmatched. The CDR3 runs to 13 residues. Sequencing was carried out using PBMCs. The receptor's source is a man aged 25-45 years in good health and CMV-seronegative. The genes are TRBV5-5 and TRBJ2-7, with 7 bases aligning to TRBD2. CDR3 bases: TGTGCCAGCAGCGGGGGGGACTCCTACGAGCAGTACTTC. This encodes CASSGGDSYEQYF.